The present entry profiles one TCR beta chain with its context. Its antigen is still unknown. Germline V gene sequence: CDR1 SNHLY, CDR2 FYNNEI. The CDR3 is 15 amino acids. V dropped 1 base and J dropped 12 bases, with 21 bases sitting between them. Primers: 60 Vbeta forward and 13 Jbeta reverse. Assay: immunoSEQ multiplex PCR; the TCRdb copy retains only in-frame clones and omits some. This sample yields 170,000 or so clones, of which 70% to 90% are seen a single time; approximately 2% belongs to the top ten. The data originate from a study of cytomegalovirus exposure and HLA in healthy donors. Study as a whole: Early release data held 85 million or so unique TCRs from HLA-typed donors. Study-level points and caveats: The authors confirmed in vitro that a few CMV-associated chains were specific for CMV antigens. Rates of TCR association differed by HLA locus in a later analysis, with DRB1 highest and HLA-C lowest.

The sample consisted of PBMCs. The origin of this receptor is a woman aged 18-29 years in good health and CMV-seronegative. This chain links TRBV2 with TRBJ1-1; weak D call: TRBD1 (6 bases). As DNA, the CDR3 is TGTGCCAGCAGTGAAGGAACAGGAAGGGGGTTTGTGACTTTCTTT. Translated, it gives CASSEGTGRGFVTFF.